A selection of T cell receptor beta chains follows, all from one sample in a study of vaccination and CD4 T cells after COVID-19. TCRdb recomputed calls from the PCR reads with MiXCR, one row per CDR3 protein. The sample shows approximately 9,600 distinct CDR3 sequences, roughly half of them seen only once. No cognate antigen is known for these TCRs. The specimen was CD4+ T cells from blood, cultured in vitro. Receptors originate from a human donor who had recovered from COVID-19. The CDR3 runs from the conserved cysteine through the conserved F or W. A D gene is named only where the DNA matches it firmly. Clone size is stated in some rows and not others, as once, few, many or a class when expanded.

CDR3 protein: CASHATRNLNTEAFF
CDR3 DNA: TGTGCCAGCCATGCCACCCGGAACTTGAACACTGAAGCTTTCTTT
D gene: .
J gene: TRBJ1-1
clone size: .
V gene: TRBV6-1

CDR3 protein: CASSTTGDSPLHF
CDR3 DNA: TGTGCCAGCAGCACAACAGGGGATTCACCCCTCCACTTT
D gene: TRBD1
J gene: TRBJ1-6
clone size: few
V gene: TRBV7-3

CDR3 protein: CASSLLGRGPYEQYF
CDR3 DNA: TGTGCCAGCAGTTTATTGGGCAGGGGGCCCTACGAGCAGTACTTC
D gene: TRBD1
J gene: TRBJ2-7
clone size: .
V gene: TRBV27

CDR3 protein: CSARRGQGNYEQYF
CDR3 DNA: TGCAGTGCCCGAAGGGGACAGGGGAACTACGAGCAGTACTTC
D gene: TRBD1
J gene: TRBJ2-7
clone size: .
V gene: TRBV20-1

CDR3 protein: CASSPTGRLNYGYTF
CDR3 DNA: TGTGCCAGCAGCCCGACAGGGAGGTTGAACTATGGCTACACCTTC
D gene: TRBD1
J gene: TRBJ1-2
clone size: .
V gene: TRBV28

CDR3 protein: CASSTNRGRISGANVLTF
CDR3 DNA: TGTGCCAGTAGTACCAACAGGGGGCGCATATCTGGGGCCAACGTCCTGACTTTC
D gene: TRBD1
J gene: TRBJ2-6
clone size: .
V gene: TRBV19

CDR3 protein: CASSLEGARYNEQFF
CDR3 DNA: TGTGCCAGCAGTTTAGAGGGGGCTCGGTACAATGAGCAGTTCTTC
D gene: TRBD1
J gene: TRBJ2-1
clone size: .
V gene: TRBV27

CDR3 protein: CASSSGLAGGLDIQYF
CDR3 DNA: TGTGCCAGCAGCTCAGGACTAGCGGGGGGGCTGGACATTCAGTACTTC
D gene: TRBD2
J gene: TRBJ2-4
clone size: .
V gene: TRBV11-2

CDR3 protein: CASSFEGRPNSPLHF
CDR3 DNA: TGTGCCAGCAGTTTCGAGGGACGTCCTAATTCACCCCTCCACTTT
D gene: .
J gene: TRBJ1-6
clone size: once
V gene: TRBV11-2

CDR3 protein: CASSQVISGANVLTF
CDR3 DNA: TGCGCCAGCAGCCAAGTGATCTCTGGGGCCAACGTCCTGACTTTC
D gene: .
J gene: TRBJ2-6
clone size: .
V gene: TRBV4-3

CDR3 protein: CSVVGVGGSYGYTF
CDR3 DNA: TGCAGCGTTGTTGGTGTGGGGGGGTCGTACGGCTACACCTTC
D gene: .
J gene: TRBJ1-2
clone size: .
V gene: TRBV29-1

CDR3 protein: CASDPGGGWNNEQFF
CDR3 DNA: TGTGCCAGCGACCCAGGGGGGGGTTGGAACAATGAGCAGTTCTTC
D gene: .
J gene: TRBJ2-1
clone size: .
V gene: TRBV6-1

CDR3 protein: CSATRRADYGYTF
CDR3 DNA: TGCAGTGCAACCCGCAGGGCCGACTATGGCTACACCTTC
D gene: .
J gene: TRBJ1-2
clone size: .
V gene: TRBV20-1

CDR3 protein: CASRPQGMDTEAFF
CDR3 DNA: TGTGCCAGCAGACCGCAGGGAATGGACACTGAAGCTTTCTTT
D gene: .
J gene: TRBJ1-1
clone size: .
V gene: TRBV2

CDR3 protein: CASSGRWASGYNEQFF
CDR3 DNA: TGTGCCAGCAGCGGCCGTTGGGCTAGCGGATACAATGAGCAGTTCTTC
D gene: TRBD2
J gene: TRBJ2-1
clone size: few
V gene: TRBV7-9

CDR3 protein: CASGGDSSPYEQYF
CDR3 DNA: TGTGCCAGCGGAGGCGACAGTTCTCCCTACGAGCAGTACTTC
D gene: .
J gene: TRBJ2-7
clone size: .
V gene: TRBV7-8

CDR3 protein: CASSSFAGAEAFF
CDR3 DNA: TGTGCCAGCAGTAGCTTCGCAGGGGCTGAAGCTTTCTTT
D gene: .
J gene: TRBJ1-1
clone size: few
V gene: TRBV12-3/TRBV12-4

CDR3 protein: CSARGTVGPGQPQHF
CDR3 DNA: TGCAGTGCTAGAGGGACAGTTGGGCCCGGTCAGCCCCAGCATTTT
D gene: .
J gene: TRBJ1-5
clone size: .
V gene: TRBV20-1

CDR3 protein: CASSQGQFAETQYF
CDR3 DNA: TGTGCTAGCAGCCAAGGGCAGTTTGCGGAGACCCAGTACTTC
D gene: .
J gene: TRBJ2-5
clone size: few
V gene: TRBV7-6

CDR3 protein: CSAPTTSWTDTQYF
CDR3 DNA: TGCAGTGCCCCGACGACTAGCTGGACAGATACGCAGTATTTT
D gene: TRBD2
J gene: TRBJ2-3
clone size: .
V gene: TRBV20-1

CDR3 protein: CASSLIRGSPLHF
CDR3 DNA: TGTGCCAGCAGTTTAATCCGGGGGTCACCCCTCCACTTT
D gene: .
J gene: TRBJ1-6
clone size: .
V gene: TRBV28

CDR3 protein: CASSLAIRTNPQYF
CDR3 DNA: TGTGCCAGCAGCTTAGCGATACGGACGAATCCGCAGTATTTT
D gene: .
J gene: TRBJ2-3
clone size: few
V gene: TRBV7-9

CDR3 protein: CASSVTSGSTDTQYF
CDR3 DNA: TGTGCCAGCAGTGTGACTAGCGGGAGCACAGATACGCAGTATTTT
D gene: TRBD2
J gene: TRBJ2-3
clone size: .
V gene: TRBV6-4

CDR3 protein: CASSYGGSGRLYEQFF
CDR3 DNA: TGTGCCAGCAGTTACGGGGGTAGCGGGAGGTTGTATGAGCAGTTCTTC
D gene: TRBD2
J gene: TRBJ2-1
clone size: .
V gene: TRBV6-5

CDR3 protein: CASSPDLNTGELFF
CDR3 DNA: TGCGCCAGCAGCCCCGACCTGAACACCGGGGAGCTGTTTTTT
D gene: .
J gene: TRBJ2-2
clone size: few
V gene: TRBV5-1

CDR3 protein: CSTSGSNYGYTF
CDR3 DNA: .
D gene: .
J gene: TRBJ1-2
clone size: .
V gene: TRBV20-1

CDR3 protein: CACQRGMNTEAFF
CDR3 DNA: TGTGCCTGCCAAAGGGGGATGAACACTGAAGCTTTCTTT
D gene: .
J gene: TRBJ1-1
clone size: once
V gene: TRBV6-1

CDR3 protein: CASSLGDRENQPQHF
CDR3 DNA: TGCGCCAGCAGCTTGGGGGACAGGGAAAATCAGCCCCAGCATTTT
D gene: TRBD1
J gene: TRBJ1-5
clone size: once
V gene: TRBV5-1

CDR3 protein: CASSLEGENTEAFF
CDR3 DNA: TGTGCCAGCAGCTTAGAGGGTGAGAACACTGAAGCTTTCTTT
D gene: .
J gene: TRBJ1-1
clone size: .
V gene: TRBV7-9

CDR3 protein: CASSLFEGSPLHF
CDR3 DNA: TGTGCCAGCAGCTTATTCGAGGGTTCACCCCTCCACTTT
D gene: .
J gene: TRBJ1-6
clone size: .
V gene: TRBV7-3